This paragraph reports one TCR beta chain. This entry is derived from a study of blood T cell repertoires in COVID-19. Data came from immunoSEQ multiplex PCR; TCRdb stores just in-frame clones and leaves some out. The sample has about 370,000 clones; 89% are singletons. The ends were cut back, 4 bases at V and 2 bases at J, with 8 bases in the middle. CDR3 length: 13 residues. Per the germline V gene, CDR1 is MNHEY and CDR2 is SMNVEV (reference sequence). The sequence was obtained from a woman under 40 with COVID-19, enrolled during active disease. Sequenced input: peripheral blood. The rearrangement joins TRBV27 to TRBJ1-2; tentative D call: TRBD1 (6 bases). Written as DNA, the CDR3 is TGTGCCAGCAGTTCCGACAGGAACTATGGCTACACCTTC. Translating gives CASSSDRNYGYTF.